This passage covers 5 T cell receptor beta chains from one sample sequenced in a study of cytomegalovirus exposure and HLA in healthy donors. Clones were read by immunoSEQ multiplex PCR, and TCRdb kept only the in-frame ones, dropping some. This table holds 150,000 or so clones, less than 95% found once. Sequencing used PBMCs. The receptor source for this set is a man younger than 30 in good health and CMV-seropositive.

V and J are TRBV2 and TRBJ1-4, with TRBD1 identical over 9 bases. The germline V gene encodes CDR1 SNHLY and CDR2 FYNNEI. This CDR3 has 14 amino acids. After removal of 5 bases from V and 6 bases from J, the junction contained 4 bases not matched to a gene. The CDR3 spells CASSTRTGDEKLFF. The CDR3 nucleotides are TGTGCCAGCAGTACCAGGACAGGGGATGAAAAACTGTTTTTT.

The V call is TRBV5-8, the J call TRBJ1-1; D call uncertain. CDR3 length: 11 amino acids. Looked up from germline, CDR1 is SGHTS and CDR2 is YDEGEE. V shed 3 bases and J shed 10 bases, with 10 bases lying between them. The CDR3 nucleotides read TGTGCCAGCAGCTCCGATTTTAGAGCTTTCTTT. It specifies CASSSDFRAFF.

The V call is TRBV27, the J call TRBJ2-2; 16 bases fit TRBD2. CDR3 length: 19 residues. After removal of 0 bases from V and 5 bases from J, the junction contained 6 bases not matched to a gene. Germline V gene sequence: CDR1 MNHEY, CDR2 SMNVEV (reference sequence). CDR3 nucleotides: TGTGCCAGCAGTTTATCGGGACTAGCGGGAGGGCCGGGGACCGGGGAGCTGTTTTTT. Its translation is CASSLSGLAGGPGTGELFF.

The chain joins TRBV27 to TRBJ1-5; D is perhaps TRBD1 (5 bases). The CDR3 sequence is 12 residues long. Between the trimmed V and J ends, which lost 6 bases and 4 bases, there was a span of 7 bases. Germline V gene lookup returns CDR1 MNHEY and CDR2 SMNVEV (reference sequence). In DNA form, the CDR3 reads TGTGCCAGCAGGGGGCTTAATCAGCCCCAGCATTTT. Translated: CASRGLNQPQHF.

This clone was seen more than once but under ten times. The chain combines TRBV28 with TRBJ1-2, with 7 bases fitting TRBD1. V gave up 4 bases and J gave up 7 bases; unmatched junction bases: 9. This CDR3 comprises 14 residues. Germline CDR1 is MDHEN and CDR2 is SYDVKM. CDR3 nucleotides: TGTGCCAGCAGTTCCACAGGGGAAGTGGGTGGCTACACCTTC. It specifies CASSSTGEVGGYTF.